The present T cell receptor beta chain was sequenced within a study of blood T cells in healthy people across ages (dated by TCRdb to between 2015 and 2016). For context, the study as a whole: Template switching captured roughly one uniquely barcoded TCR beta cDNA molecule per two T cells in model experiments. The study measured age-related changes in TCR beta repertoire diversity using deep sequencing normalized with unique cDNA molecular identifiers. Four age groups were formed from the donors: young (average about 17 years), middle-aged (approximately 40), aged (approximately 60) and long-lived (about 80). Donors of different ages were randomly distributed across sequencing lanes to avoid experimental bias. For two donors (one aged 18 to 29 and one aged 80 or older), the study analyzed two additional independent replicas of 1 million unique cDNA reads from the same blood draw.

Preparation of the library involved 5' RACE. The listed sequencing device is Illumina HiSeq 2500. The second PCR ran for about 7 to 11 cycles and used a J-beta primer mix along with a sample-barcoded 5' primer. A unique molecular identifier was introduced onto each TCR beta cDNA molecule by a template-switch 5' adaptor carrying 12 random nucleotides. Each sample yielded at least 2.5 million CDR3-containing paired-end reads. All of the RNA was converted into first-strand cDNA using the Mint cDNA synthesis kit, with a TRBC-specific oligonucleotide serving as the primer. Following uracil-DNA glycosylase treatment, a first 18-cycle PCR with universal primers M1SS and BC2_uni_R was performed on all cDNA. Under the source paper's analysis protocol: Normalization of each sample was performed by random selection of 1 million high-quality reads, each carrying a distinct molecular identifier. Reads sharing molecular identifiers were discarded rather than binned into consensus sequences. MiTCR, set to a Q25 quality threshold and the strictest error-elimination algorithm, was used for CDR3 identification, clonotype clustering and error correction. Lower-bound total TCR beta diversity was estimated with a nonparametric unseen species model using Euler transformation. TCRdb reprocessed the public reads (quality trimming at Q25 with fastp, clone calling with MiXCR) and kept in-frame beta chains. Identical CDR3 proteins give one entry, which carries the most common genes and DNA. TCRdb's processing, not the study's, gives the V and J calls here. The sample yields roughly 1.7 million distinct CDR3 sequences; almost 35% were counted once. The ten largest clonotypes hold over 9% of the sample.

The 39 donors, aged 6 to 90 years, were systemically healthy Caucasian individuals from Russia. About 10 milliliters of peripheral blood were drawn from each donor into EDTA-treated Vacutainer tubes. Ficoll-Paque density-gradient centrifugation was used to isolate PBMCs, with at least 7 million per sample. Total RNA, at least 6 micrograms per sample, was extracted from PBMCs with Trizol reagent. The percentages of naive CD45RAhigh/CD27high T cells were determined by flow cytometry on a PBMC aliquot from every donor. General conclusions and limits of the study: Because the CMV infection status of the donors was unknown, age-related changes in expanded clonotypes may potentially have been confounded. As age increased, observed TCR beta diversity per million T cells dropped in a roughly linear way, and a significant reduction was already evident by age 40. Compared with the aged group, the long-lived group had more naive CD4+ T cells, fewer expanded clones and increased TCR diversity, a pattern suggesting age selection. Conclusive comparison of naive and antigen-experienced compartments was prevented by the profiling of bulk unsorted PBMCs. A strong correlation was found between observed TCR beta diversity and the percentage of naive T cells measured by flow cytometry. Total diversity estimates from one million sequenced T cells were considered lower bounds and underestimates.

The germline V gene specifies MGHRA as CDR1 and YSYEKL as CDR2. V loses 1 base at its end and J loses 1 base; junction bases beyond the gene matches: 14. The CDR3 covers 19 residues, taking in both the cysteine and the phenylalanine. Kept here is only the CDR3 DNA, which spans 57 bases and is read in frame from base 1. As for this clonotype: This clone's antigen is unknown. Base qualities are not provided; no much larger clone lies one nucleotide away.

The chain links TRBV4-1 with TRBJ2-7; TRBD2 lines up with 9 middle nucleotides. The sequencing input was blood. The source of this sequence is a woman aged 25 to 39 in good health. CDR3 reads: CASSQVRWLAGRLSYEQYF. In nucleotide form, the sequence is TGCGCCAGCAGCCAAGTCCGTTGGCTAGCGGGGAGGTTATCCTACGAGCAGTACTTC.